The 23 T cell receptor beta chains reported below all come from one sample, sequenced in a study of shared clonotypes between healthy human individuals. The assay was immunoSEQ multiplex PCR, and TCRdb's table has in-frame clones only and misses some. The table includes around 2.3 million clones, roughly 95% detected once. The sequenced material came from naive CD4+ T cells sorted from blood. The subset was: CD45RA+ positively selected. Receptor source: a man between 18 and 29 years old in good health.

In its sample, this clone was seen once. Other DNA sequences in this specimen translate into the identical CDR3. The CDR3 DNA is TGTGCCAGCAGCCCTGGTATTAGCACAGATACGCAGTATTTT. This gives the protein CASSPGISTDTQYF. The rearrangement links TRBV7-3 to TRBJ2-3; no reliable D call. Germline CDR1 SGHTA, CDR2 FQGTGA. Trimming took 5 bases from V and 0 from J, leaving 9 bases between them. The CDR3 totals 14 residues.

This chain links TRBV6-5 with TRBJ1-2; D ambiguous. CDR1 is MNHEY, CDR2 SVGAGI, per germline. V was cut by 4 bases and J by 4 bases, with 10 bases left in between. This CDR3 is built from 13 residues. CDR3 in amino acids: CASSSGWGYGYTF. The CDR3, as DNA: TGTGCCAGCAGTTCGGGATGGGGCTATGGCTACACCTTC.

V usage is TRBV9 and J usage is TRBJ1-6, with D hard to call. The CDR3 consists of 13 residues. The V end was cut by 4 bases, the J end by 7 bases, with 9 bases between. Germline CDR1 is SGDLS and CDR2 is YYNGEE. DNA of the CDR3: TGTGCCAGCAGCCCCTCGGGGAATTCACCCCTCCACTTT. This translates into CASSPSGNSPLHF.

V gene TRBV7-2 combines with J gene TRBJ1-4; D ambiguous. V was pared by 2 bases and J by 6 bases, with 10 bases between. The CDR3 has 14 residues. Germline V CDR1 and CDR2: SGHTA, FQGNSA. The CDR3 loop reads CASSLSGRDEKLFF. CDR3 nucleotide sequence: TGTGCCAGCAGCTTATCCGGGAGGGATGAAAAACTGTTTTTT.

The chain links TRBV6-1 to TRBJ2-5; D gene unclear. This CDR3 comprises 12 residues. Per the germline V gene, CDR1 is MNHNS and CDR2 is SASEGT. V was pared by 4 bases and J by 5 bases, with 8 bases between. This CDR3 is CASSVGVETQYF. In DNA, the CDR3 is TGTGCCAGCAGTGTTGGTGTGGAGACCCAGTACTTC.

The CDR3 loop reads CASIPRGNTEAFF. The CDR3 region has the DNA TGTGCCAGCATACCAAGGGGCAACACTGAAGCTTTCTTT. This rearrangement joins TRBV6-5 to TRBJ1-1; possible D gene TRBD1, 5 bases. Trimming cost V 7 bases and J 2 bases, with 11 bases left between them. CDR1 and CDR2 from the germline V gene are MNHEY and SVGAGI. This CDR3 has 13 residues.

In its sample, this clone was seen once. The genes are TRBV6-5 and TRBJ1-3, with 9 positions matching TRBD1. CDR1 is MNHEY and CDR2 is SVGAGI in the germline V gene. The CDR3 totals 13 residues. Trimming cost V 5 bases and J 8 bases; bases outside gene matches: 4. The DNA for the CDR3 is TGTGCCAGCAGTCGGACAGGGGTAGACACCATATATTTT. It yields the protein CASSRTGVDTIYF.

Comments on this clone: At the DNA level, this CDR3 is encoded by other sequences in the same sample as well. V is TRBV5-1 and J is TRBJ2-1; 8 nucleotides align to TRBD2. Unmatched junction bases numbered 2, after V lost 1 base and J lost 2 bases. The CDR3 has 15 residues. Germline V gene data show CDR1 as SGHRS and CDR2 as YFSETQ. This CDR3 reads CASSLRLAPYNEQFF. For the CDR3, the DNA is TGCGCCAGCAGCTTGCGACTAGCGCCCTACAATGAGCAGTTCTTC.

The chain employs TRBV27 and TRBJ2-7; no clear D. Trimming removed 3 bases from V and 0 bases from J, with 15 bases in between. This CDR3 contains 16 residues. Germline V lookup: CDR1 MNHEY, CDR2 SMNVEV (reference sequence). This CDR3 reads CASSFYGGLSSYEQYF. Written as DNA, the CDR3 is TGTGCCAGCAGTTTTTACGGTGGGCTGAGCTCCTACGAGCAGTACTTC.

As concerns this clone: This sample includes further DNA sequences coding for the same CDR3. The J gene is TRBJ2-1, the V gene TRBV11-2; no definite D call. The CDR3 runs to 11 residues. Trimming took off 1 base at V and 9 bases at J, with 4 bases between the two ends. Per germline, CDR1 SGHAT and CDR2 FQNNGV. The CDR3 region is CASSLGAEQFF. The CDR3 region has the DNA TGTGCCAGCAGCTTAGGCGCTGAGCAGTTCTTC.

The chain combines TRBV7-9 with TRBJ2-3; possibly TRBD1 or TRBD2 for D (5 bases each). V gave up 5 bases and J gave up 0 bases, with 15 bases separating them. Germline loops: CDR1 SEHNR, CDR2 FQNEAQ (reference sequence). The length of the CDR3 is 16 residues. This CDR3 is CASSVGTPTSTDTQYF. In DNA form, the CDR3 reads TGTGCCAGCAGCGTTGGGACGCCAACTAGCACAGATACGCAGTATTTT.

The gene calls are TRBV6-5 and TRBJ2-7; tentative D call: TRBD1 (7 bases). Trimming stripped 6 bases from V and 3 bases from J, with 18 bases between. This CDR3 has 15 amino acids. Germline V gene sequence: CDR1 MNHEY, CDR2 SVGAGI. The CDR3 DNA is TGTGCCAGCAGAGGAAGGACAGGCGGGGTCTACGAGCAGTACTTC. It yields the protein CASRGRTGGVYEQYF.

The rearrangement joins TRBV7-8 to TRBJ2-7; D call uncertain. The V end was cut by 5 bases, the J end by 2 bases, with 7 bases between. The CDR3 loop spans 12 amino acids. The germline V gene has CDR1 SGHVS and CDR2 FQNEAQ. The CDR3, as DNA: TGTGCCAGCAGCAAAAGAACCTACGAGCAGTACTTC. Encoded protein: CASSKRTYEQYF.

The chain is built from TRBV18 and TRBJ1-6; D is undetermined. This CDR3 has 16 residues. V dropped 3 bases and J dropped 5 bases, with 14 bases sitting between them. Per germline, CDR1 KGHSH and CDR2 LQKENI. The CDR3: CASSPNYGVDNSPLHF. For the CDR3, the DNA is TGTGCCAGCTCACCGAACTACGGGGTGGATAATTCACCCCTCCACTTT.

The genes are TRBV27 and TRBJ1-1, with 8 positions matching TRBD1. The germline CDR1 and CDR2 sequences are MNHEY and SMNVEV (reference sequence). The ends lost 3 bases at V and 4 bases at J; junction bases unmatched: 7. The CDR3 sequence is 15 residues long. The CDR3 nucleotides read TGTGCCAGCAGTTTGACAGCAGGGGGCCTCACTGAAGCTTTCTTT. This sequence encodes CASSLTAGGLTEAFF.

The chain links TRBV9 to TRBJ1-2; D remains unclear. With 4 bases removed from V and 2 bases from J, the gap between germline ends came to 15 bases. This CDR3 spans 15 amino acids. The V gene's germline CDR1 is SGDLS and CDR2 YYNGEE. The CDR3 nucleotides are TGTGCCAGCAGCTCCCCCGATTTAGGGAACTATGGCTACACCTTC. This sequence encodes CASSSPDLGNYGYTF.

V is TRBV10-3 and J is TRBJ1-2; 8 nucleotides align to TRBD1. The germline gives CDR1 ENHRY, CDR2 SYGVKD. V shed 8 bases, J shed 7 bases, and the junction held 6 bases outside the gene matches. The length of the CDR3 is 12 residues. The CDR3 region is CAIYQGAGGYTF. The CDR3 nucleotides read TGTGCCATCTATCAGGGGGCGGGTGGCTACACCTTC.

This clone is a singleton in its sample. The rearrangement joins TRBV7-9 to TRBJ2-2; the D call may be TRBD1 or TRBD2 (5 bases each). This CDR3 is 15 amino acids long. Germline assignment: CDR1 SEHNR and CDR2 FQNEAQ (reference sequence). V was clipped by 11 bases and J by 2 bases, with 18 bases between them. The CDR3 spells CAWRTGPLNTGELFF. CDR3 sequence (DNA): TGTGCCTGGAGGACGGGGCCCCTAAACACCGGGGAGCTGTTTTTT.

V is TRBV28 and J is TRBJ1-1; 9 nucleotides line up with TRBD1. The germline CDR1 and CDR2 sequences are MDHEN and SYDVKM. J was trimmed by 1 base and V by 5 bases; bases with no gene match: 8. The CDR3 is made up of 16 amino acids. CDR3: CASSPRTGAWNTEAFF. CDR3 in DNA: TGTGCCAGCAGTCCAAGGACAGGGGCGTGGAACACTGAAGCTTTCTTT.

The V and J genes are TRBV7-9 and TRBJ2-7; D is ambiguous. Trimming removed 1 base at V and 6 bases at J, with 13 bases between. Germline CDR1 SEHNR, CDR2 FQNEAQ (reference sequence). The CDR3 length is 14 residues. In nucleotides, the CDR3 is TGTGCCAGCAGCTTAGTAGCTGTATCCGGCGAGCAGTACTTC. It yields the protein CASSLVAVSGEQYF.

V and J are TRBV5-1 and TRBJ2-5; no clear D. The V gene lost 2 bases and the J gene lost 3 bases, with 8 bases spanning the gap. CDR3 length: 13 amino acids. CDR1 SGHRS and CDR2 YFSETQ come from the germline V gene. The CDR3, as DNA: TGCGCCAGCAGCTTATGGACCAAAGAGACCCAGTACTTC. It is translated as CASSLWTKETQYF.

This clone occurred once. The J gene is TRBJ2-3, the V gene TRBV11-3; TRBD2 matches at 8 bases. CDR1 and CDR2 (germline): SGHNT, YENEEA. Germline trimming cut 5 bases from V and 0 bases from J; bases unmatched to any gene: 4. This CDR3 comprises 15 residues. As DNA, the CDR3 is TGTGCCAGCAGCCACGGGGGGGAGAGCACAGATACGCAGTATTTT. Its protein is CASSHGGESTDTQYF.

This chain uses TRBV18 with TRBJ1-1, with 9 bases identical to TRBD1. From germline, CDR1 is KGHSH and CDR2 LQKENI. V trimming: 4 bases; J trimming: 3 bases; junction bases outside the gene matches: 9. This CDR3 has 16 amino acids. CDR3: CASSQADRGSHTEAFF. CDR3 DNA sequence: TGTGCCAGCTCACAGGCGGACAGGGGTTCGCACACTGAAGCTTTCTTT.